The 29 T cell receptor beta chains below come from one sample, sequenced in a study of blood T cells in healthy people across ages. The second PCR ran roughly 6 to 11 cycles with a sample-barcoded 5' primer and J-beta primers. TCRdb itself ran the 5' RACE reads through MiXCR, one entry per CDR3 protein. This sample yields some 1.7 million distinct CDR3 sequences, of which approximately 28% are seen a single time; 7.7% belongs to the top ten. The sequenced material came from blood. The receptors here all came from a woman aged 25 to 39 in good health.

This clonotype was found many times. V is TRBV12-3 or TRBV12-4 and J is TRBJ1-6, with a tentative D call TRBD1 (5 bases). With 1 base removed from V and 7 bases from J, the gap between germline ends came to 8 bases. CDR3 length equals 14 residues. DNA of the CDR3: TGTGCCAGCAGTTTAGGGGGGGGAAATTCACCCCTCCACTTT. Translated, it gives CASSLGGGNSPLHF.

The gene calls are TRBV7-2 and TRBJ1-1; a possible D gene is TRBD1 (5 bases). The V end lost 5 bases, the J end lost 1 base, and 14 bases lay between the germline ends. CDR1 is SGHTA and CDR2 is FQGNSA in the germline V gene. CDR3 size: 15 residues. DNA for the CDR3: TGTGCCAGCAGCCCCGAGGGGCCAGGGAACACTGAAGCTTTCTTT. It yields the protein CASSPEGPGNTEAFF. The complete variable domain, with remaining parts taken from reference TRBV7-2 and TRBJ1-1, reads GAGVSQSPSNKVTEKGKDVELRCDPISGHTALYWYRQSLGQGLEFLIYFQGNSAPDKSGLPSDRFSAERTGGSVSTLTIQRTQQEDSAVYLCASSPEGPGNTEAFFGQGTRLTVV.

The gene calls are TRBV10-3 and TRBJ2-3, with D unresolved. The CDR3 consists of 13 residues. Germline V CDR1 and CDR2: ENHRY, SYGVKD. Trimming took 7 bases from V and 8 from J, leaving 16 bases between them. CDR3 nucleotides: TGTGCCATCACCGACCAAGGCCCTGGTACGCAGTATTTT. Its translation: CAITDQGPGTQYF.

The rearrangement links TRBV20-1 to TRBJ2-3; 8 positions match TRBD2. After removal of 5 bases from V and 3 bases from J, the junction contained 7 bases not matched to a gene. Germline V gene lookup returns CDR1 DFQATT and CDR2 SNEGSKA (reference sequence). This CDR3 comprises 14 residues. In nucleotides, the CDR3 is TGCAGTGCTCCCCGCGGCGGGAGGACAGATACGCAGTATTTT. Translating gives CSAPRGGRTDTQYF.

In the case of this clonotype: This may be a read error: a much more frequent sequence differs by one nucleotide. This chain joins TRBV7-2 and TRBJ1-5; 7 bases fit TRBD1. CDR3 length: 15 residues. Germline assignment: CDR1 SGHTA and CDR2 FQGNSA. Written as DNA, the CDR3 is TGTGCCAGCAGCTTCGGGGGAGGGGGCAATCAGCCCCGGCATTTT. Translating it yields CASSFGGGGNQPRHF.

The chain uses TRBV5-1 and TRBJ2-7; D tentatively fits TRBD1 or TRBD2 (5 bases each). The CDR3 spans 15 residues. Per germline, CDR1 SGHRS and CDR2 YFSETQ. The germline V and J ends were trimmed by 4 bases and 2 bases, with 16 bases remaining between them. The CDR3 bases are TGCGCCAGCAGCACTACAGGTGGGGGTCCCTACGAGCAGTACTTC. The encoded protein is CASSTTGGGPYEQYF.

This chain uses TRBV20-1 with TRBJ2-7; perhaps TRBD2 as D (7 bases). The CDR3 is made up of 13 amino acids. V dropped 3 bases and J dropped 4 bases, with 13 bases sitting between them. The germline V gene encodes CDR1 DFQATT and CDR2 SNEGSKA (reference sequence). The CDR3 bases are TGCAGTGCTAGCTCAGGGGAGGGGTACGAGCAGTACTTC. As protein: CSASSGEGYEQYF.

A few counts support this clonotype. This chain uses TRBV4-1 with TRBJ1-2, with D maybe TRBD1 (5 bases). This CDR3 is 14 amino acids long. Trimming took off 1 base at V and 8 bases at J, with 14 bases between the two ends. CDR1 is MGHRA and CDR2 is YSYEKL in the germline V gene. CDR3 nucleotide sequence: TGCGCCAGCAGCCAAGTCAACAGGATGCAGGGCTACACCTTC. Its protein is CASSQVNRMQGYTF.

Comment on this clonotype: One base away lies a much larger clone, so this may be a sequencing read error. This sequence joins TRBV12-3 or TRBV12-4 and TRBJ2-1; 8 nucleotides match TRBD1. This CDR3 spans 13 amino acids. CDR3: CAGSSDRGGEQFF. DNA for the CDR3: TGTGCCGGCAGTTCTGACAGGGGCGGGGAGCAGTTCTTC.

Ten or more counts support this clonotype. CDR3 sequence reads: CASSLEGTSPNEQFF. The CDR3 DNA sequence: TGCGCCAGCAGCTTGGAGGGGACTAGCCCTAATGAGCAGTTCTTC. The chain couples TRBV5-1 to TRBJ2-1; TRBD2 matches 9 bases. Germline assignment: CDR1 SGHRS and CDR2 YFSETQ. This CDR3 is built from 15 residues. V shed 0 bases and J 7 bases; nucleotides not matched to a gene: 5. The full variable domain, its missing parts supplied by reference TRBV5-1 and TRBJ2-1, is KAGVTQTPRYLIKTRGQQVTLSCSPISGHRSVSWYQQTPGQGLQFLFEYFSETQRNKGNFPGRFSGRQFSNSRSEMNVSTLELGDSALYLCASSLEGTSPNEQFFGPGTRLTVL.

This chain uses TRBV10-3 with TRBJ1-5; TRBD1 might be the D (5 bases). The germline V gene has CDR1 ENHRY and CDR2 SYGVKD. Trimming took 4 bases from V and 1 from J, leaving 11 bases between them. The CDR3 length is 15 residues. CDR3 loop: CAISAKGSSNQPQHF. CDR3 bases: TGTGCCATCAGTGCAAAGGGGTCGAGCAATCAGCCCCAGCATTTT.

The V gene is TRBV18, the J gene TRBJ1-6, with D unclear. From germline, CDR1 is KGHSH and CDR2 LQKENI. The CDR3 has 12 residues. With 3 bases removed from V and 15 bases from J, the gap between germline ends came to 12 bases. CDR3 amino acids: CASSPNVELLHF. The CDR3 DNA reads TGTGCCAGCTCACCCAACGTGGAACTCCTCCACTTT.

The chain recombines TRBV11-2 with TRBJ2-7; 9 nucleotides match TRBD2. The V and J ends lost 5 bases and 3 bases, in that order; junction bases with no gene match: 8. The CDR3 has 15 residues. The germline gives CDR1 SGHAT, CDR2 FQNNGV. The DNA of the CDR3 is TGTGCCAGCAGCCCTGACATAGCGGGAGACTACGAGCAGTACTTC. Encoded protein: CASSPDIAGDYEQYF.

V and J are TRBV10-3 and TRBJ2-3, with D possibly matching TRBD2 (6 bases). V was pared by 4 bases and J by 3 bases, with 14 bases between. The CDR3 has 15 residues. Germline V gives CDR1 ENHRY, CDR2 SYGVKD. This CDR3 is CAISGGVGETDTQYF. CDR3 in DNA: TGTGCCATCAGTGGCGGGGTGGGAGAAACAGATACGCAGTATTTT.

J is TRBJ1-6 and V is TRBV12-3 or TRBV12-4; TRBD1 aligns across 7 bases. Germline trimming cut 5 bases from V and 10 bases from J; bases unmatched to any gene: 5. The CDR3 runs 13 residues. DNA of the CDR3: TGTGCCAGCAGTATAGACAGGGACTCACCCCTCCACTTT. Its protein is CASSIDRDSPLHF.

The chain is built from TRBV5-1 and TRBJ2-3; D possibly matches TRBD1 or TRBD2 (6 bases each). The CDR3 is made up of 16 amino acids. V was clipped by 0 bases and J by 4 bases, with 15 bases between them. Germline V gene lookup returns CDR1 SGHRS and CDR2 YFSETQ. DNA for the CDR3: TGCGCCAGCAGCTTGGAGGGGGGCCAGGTCCCAGATACGCAGTATTTT. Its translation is CASSLEGGQVPDTQYF.

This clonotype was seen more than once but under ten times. This chain's CDR3 is CSAKREGELFF. The CDR3 nucleotides read TGCAGTGCTAAAAGGGAAGGGGAGCTGTTTTTT. The chain has TRBV20-1 and TRBJ2-2; no definite D call. Looked up from germline, CDR1 is DFQATT and CDR2 is SNEGSKA (reference sequence). V gave up 4 bases and J gave up 8 bases, with 8 bases separating them. This CDR3 region has 11 residues.

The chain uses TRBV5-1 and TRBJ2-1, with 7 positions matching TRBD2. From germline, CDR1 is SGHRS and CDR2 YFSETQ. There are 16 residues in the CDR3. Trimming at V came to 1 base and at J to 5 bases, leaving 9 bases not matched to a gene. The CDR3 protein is CASSLPSGTNDNEQFF. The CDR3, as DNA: TGCGCCAGCAGCTTGCCATCTGGGACTAACGACAATGAGCAGTTCTTC.

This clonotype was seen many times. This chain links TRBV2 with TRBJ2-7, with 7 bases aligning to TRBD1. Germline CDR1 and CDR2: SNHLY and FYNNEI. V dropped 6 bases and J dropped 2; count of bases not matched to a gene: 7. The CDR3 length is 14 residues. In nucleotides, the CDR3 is TGTGCCAGCAGAACCTACAGGGGAACCTACGAGCAGTACTTC. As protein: CASRTYRGTYEQYF. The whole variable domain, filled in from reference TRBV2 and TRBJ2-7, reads EPEVTQTPSHQVTQMGQEVILRCVPISNHLYFYWYRQILGQKVEFLVSFYNNEISEKSEIFDDQFSVERPDGSNFTLKIRSTKLEDSAMYFCASRTYRGTYEQYFGPGTRLTVT.

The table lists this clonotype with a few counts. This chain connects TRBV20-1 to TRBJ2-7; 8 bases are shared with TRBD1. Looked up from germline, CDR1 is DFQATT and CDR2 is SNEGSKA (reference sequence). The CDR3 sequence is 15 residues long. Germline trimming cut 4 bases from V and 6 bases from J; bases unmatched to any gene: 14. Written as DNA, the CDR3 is TGCAGTGCTACTGACCCCAGGACAGGGTTGATCGAGCAGTACTTC. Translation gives CSATDPRTGLIEQYF.

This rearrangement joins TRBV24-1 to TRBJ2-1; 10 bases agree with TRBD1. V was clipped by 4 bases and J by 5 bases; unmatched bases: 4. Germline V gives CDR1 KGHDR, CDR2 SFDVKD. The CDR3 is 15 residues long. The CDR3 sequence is CATSESGTGDNEQFF. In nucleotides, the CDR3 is TGTGCCACCAGTGAGTCCGGGACAGGGGACAATGAGCAGTTCTTC.

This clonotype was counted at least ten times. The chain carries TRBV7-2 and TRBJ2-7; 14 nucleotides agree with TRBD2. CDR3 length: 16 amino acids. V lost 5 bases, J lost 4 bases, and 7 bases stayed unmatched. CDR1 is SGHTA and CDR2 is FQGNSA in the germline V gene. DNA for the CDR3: TGTGCCAGCAGCATTACTGGGACTAGCGGGAGTTACGAGCAGTACTTC. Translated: CASSITGTSGSYEQYF.

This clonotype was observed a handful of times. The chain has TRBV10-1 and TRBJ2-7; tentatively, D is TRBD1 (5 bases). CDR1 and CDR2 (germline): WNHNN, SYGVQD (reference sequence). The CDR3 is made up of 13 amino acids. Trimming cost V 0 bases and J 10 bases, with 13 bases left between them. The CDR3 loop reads CASSESIRERQYF. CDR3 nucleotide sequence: TGCGCCAGCAGTGAGTCGATCAGGGAACGCCAGTACTTC.

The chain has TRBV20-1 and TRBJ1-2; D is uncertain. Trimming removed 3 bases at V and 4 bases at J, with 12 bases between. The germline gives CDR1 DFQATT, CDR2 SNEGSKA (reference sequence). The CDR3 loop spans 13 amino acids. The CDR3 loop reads CSASRTEFYGYTF. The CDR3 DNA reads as TGCAGTGCTAGCCGGACCGAGTTCTATGGCTACACCTTC.

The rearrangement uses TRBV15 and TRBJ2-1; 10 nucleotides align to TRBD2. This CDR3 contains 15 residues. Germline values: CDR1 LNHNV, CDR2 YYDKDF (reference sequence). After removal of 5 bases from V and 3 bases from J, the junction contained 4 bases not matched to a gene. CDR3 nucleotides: TGTGCCACCAGCTTCCGGACTAGCGGCTACAATGAGCAGTTCTTC. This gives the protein CATSFRTSGYNEQFF.

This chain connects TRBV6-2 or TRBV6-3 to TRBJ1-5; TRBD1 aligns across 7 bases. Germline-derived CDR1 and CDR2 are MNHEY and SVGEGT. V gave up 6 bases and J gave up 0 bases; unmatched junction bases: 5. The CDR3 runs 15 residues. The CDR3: CASRSGQYSNQPQHF. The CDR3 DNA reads TGTGCCAGCAGATCGGGACAGTATAGCAATCAGCCCCAGCATTTT.

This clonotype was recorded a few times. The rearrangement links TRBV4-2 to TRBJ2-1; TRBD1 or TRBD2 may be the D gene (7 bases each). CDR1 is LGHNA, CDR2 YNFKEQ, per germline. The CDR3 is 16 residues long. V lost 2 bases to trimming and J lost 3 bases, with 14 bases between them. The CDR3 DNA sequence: TGTGCCAGCAGCCAAAGCAGGGGGGGCAACTACAATGAGCAGTTCTTC. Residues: CASSQSRGGNYNEQFF.

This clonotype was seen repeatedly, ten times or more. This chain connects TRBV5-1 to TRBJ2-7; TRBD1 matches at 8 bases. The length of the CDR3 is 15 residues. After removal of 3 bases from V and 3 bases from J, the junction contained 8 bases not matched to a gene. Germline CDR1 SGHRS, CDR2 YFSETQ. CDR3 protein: CASSSATTGDYEQYF. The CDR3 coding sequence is TGCGCCAGCAGCTCGGCCACGACAGGGGACTACGAGCAGTACTTC.

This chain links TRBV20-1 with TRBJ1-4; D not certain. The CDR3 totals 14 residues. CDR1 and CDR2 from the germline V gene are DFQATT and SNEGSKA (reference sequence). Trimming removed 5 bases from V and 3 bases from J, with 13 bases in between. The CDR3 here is CSAGSGEANEKLFF. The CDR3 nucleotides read TGCAGTGCTGGGTCCGGGGAAGCTAATGAAAAACTGTTTTTT.